This T cell receptor (beta chain) was sequenced for a study of blood T cells in healthy people across ages. General observations from the study: Unsorted PBMC material precluded a definitive naive versus antigen-experienced comparison.

This clonotype has ten or more counts. The antigen remains unidentified. The V gene end was trimmed by 6 bases and the J gene end by 4 bases; junction bases not matched to a gene: 4. This CDR3 has 14 amino acids. The germline gives CDR1 MNHEY, CDR2 SVGAGI. Healthy Russian Caucasian donors spanned ages roughly 6 to 100 years. PBMCs, at least 6.5 million per sample, were isolated. The use of a sample-barcoded 5' primer and a J-beta primer mix characterized a second PCR of about 7 to 12 cycles. The template-switch adaptor, which had 12 random nucleotides, put a tag on each cDNA molecule. TCRdb reprocessed the 5' RACE reads via MiXCR and lists one record per CDR3 protein. The sample carries about a million distinct CDR3 sequences, approximately 38% recorded once.

The sequenced sample consisted of blood. V gene TRBV6-5 combines with J gene TRBJ2-5, with 11 bases matching TRBD2. This TCR was recovered from a man younger than 35 in good health. CDR3: CASRTSGGRETQYF. CDR3 in DNA: TGTGCCAGCAGAACTAGCGGGGGTAGAGAGACCCAGTACTTC.